These 11 T cell receptor beta chains came from one sample sequenced in a study of a mutant IDH1 vaccine in newly diagnosed glioma. As for time point: week 23, last vaccination. Topical imiquimod accompanied each vaccine dose, which consisted of 300 ug of mutant IDH1 20-mer peptide. No antigen has been identified for these receptors. Profiling relied on immunoSEQ multiplex PCR, and the TCRdb table lists in-frame clones only, not all of them. The table includes roughly 60,000 clones, 85% detected once. The source was PBMCs, collected from a glioma patient whose treatment included an IDH1 peptide vaccine. Receptors originate from a man younger than 40 with glioma.

The CDR3 DNA follows: TGTGCCAGCAGCGTAGGGCCTAGCGGGGGGGGACAAGAGACCCAGTACTTC. Protein product: CASSVGPSGGGQETQYF. The V and J genes are TRBV9 and TRBJ2-5; 12 bases map to TRBD2. The CDR3 runs to 17 residues. Germline V lookup: CDR1 SGDLS, CDR2 YYNGEE. The junction had 5 bases not matched to a gene; V was cut back by 0 bases and J by 2 bases.

The chain couples TRBV9 to TRBJ2-2; perhaps TRBD2 as D (6 bases). This CDR3 comprises 14 residues. Trimming removed 4 bases from V and 4 bases from J, with 11 bases in between. CDR1 is SGDLS, CDR2 YYNGEE, per germline. CDR3 protein: CASSPGAGTGELFF. CDR3 in DNA: TGTGCCAGCAGCCCTGGAGCGGGCACCGGGGAGCTGTTTTTT.

The J gene is TRBJ2-7, the V gene TRBV27, with D hard to call. V was pared by 2 bases and J by 5 bases, with 16 bases between. This CDR3 is 15 amino acids long. CDR1 is MNHEY and CDR2 is SMNVEV in the germline V gene (reference sequence). Here the CDR3 DNA reads TGTGCCAGCAGTTTAAAACTGAGATACCCCCACGAGCAGTACTTC. Its protein is CASSLKLRYPHEQYF.

The V and J genes are TRBV5-6 and TRBJ2-3; D uncertain. Germline-derived CDR1 and CDR2 are SGHDT and YYEEEE. V lost 0 bases to trimming and J lost 8 bases, with 10 bases between them. The CDR3 runs 13 residues. Written as DNA, the CDR3 is TGTGCCAGCAGCTTGGCCCGAAGTGGTACGCAGTATTTT. It encodes CASSLARSGTQYF.

The rearrangement joins TRBV6-5 to TRBJ1-2; no definite D call. CDR3 length: 12 amino acids. Germline V gives CDR1 MNHEY, CDR2 SVGAGI. Trimming shortened V by 6 bases and J by 8 bases, and 13 bases separated the two germline ends. The CDR3 spells CASRFGDSGYTF. CDR3 nucleotide sequence: TGTGCCAGCAGGTTTGGGGATTCCGGCTACACCTTC.

The V gene is TRBV4-1, the J gene TRBJ1-1; D gene unclear. The CDR3 sequence is 14 residues long. V was cut by 2 bases and J by 0 bases, with 7 bases left in between. Looked up from germline, CDR1 is MGHRA and CDR2 is YSYEKL. CDR3 amino acids: CASSQLVLNTEAFF. In nucleotides, the CDR3 is TGCGCCAGCAGCCAACTAGTACTGAACACTGAAGCTTTCTTT.

This chain joins TRBV10-3 and TRBJ2-1; perhaps TRBD1 as D (6 bases). Germline CDR1 reads ENHRY; CDR2 reads SYGVKD. The CDR3 has 12 residues. Trimming removed 4 bases from V and 8 bases from J, with 9 bases in between. The CDR3 loop reads CAISVQGHEQFF. The CDR3 bases are TGTGCCATCAGTGTACAGGGCCATGAGCAGTTCTTC.

The chain links TRBV29-1 to TRBJ1-1; D perhaps matches TRBD1 (6 bases). V was clipped by 8 bases and J by 2 bases, with 12 bases between them. This CDR3 is built from 12 residues. Germline V gives CDR1 SQVTM, CDR2 ANQGSEA. This chain's CDR3 is CSSQGINTEAFF. The CDR3 DNA reads TGCAGCTCTCAGGGGATAAACACTGAAGCTTTCTTT.

This clone was counted a single time. The CDR3 region has the DNA TGCGCCAGCAGCCAAGTCTTGAGAAGTGGGTACTCCTACGAGCAGTACTTC. Its translation: CASSQVLRSGYSYEQYF. The chain combines TRBV4-1 with TRBJ2-7; D remains ambiguous. Deletions cut 1 base from V and 0 bases from J, with 16 bases between. CDR1 MGHRA and CDR2 YSYEKL come from the germline V gene. The CDR3 consists of 17 residues.

This clone appeared once. The chain uses TRBV27 and TRBJ2-1, with a possible D match to TRBD2 (7 bases). Deletions cut 6 bases from V and 5 bases from J, with 17 bases between. Germline CDR1 MNHEY, CDR2 SMNVEV (reference sequence). This CDR3 comprises 15 residues. The CDR3 nucleotides read TGTGCCAGCAGGCTTGGGGGGGCCCACCACAATGAGCAGTTCTTC. This sequence encodes CASRLGGAHHNEQFF.

This clone showed up just a few times. V gene TRBV19 combines with J gene TRBJ1-1; perhaps TRBD1 as D (5 bases). Germline V gene lookup returns CDR1 LNHDA and CDR2 SQIVND (reference sequence). The CDR3 has 12 amino acids. V gave up 7 bases and J gave up 7 bases, with 13 bases separating them. The CDR3 bases are TGTGCCAGTACCTTCGGGGGGATTGAAGCTTTCTTT. This encodes CASTFGGIEAFF.